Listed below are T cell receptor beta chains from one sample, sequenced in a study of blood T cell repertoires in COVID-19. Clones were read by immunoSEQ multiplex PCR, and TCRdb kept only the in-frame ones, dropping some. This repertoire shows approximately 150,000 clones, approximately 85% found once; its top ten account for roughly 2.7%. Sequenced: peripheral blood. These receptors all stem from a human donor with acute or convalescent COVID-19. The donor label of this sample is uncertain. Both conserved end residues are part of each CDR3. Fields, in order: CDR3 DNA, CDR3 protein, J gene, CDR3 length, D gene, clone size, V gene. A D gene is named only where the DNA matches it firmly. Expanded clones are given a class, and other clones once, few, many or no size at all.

CDR3nt: TGTGCCAGCAGTTCGGACAGGGATAATTCACCCCTCCACTTT
CDR3aa: CASSSDRDNSPLHF
j_gene: TRBJ1-6
len: 14
d_gene: TRBD1
abundance: -
v_gene: TRBV6-2/TRBV6-3

CDR3nt: TGTGCCAGCAGCTTAAAGGCGGGGTCAACTAATGAAAAACTGTTTTTT
CDR3aa: CASSLKAGSTNEKLFF
j_gene: TRBJ1-4
len: 16
d_gene: -
abundance: -
v_gene: TRBV11-3

CDR3nt: TGCGCCAGCAGCTTGCAGCAGGAAAGGACTGAAGCTTTCTTT
CDR3aa: CASSLQQERTEAFF
j_gene: TRBJ1-1
len: 14
d_gene: -
abundance: -
v_gene: TRBV5-1

CDR3nt: TGTGCCAGCAGCGTCAGCATCGGAGGCCGGGAGCTGTTTTTT
CDR3aa: CASSVSIGGRELFF
j_gene: TRBJ2-2
len: 14
d_gene: -
abundance: -
v_gene: TRBV11-3

CDR3nt: TGTGCCAGCAGTCTCGGACAGGCCCATCAGCCCCAGCATTTT
CDR3aa: CASSLGQAHQPQHF
j_gene: TRBJ1-5
len: 14
d_gene: TRBD1
abundance: -
v_gene: TRBV28

CDR3nt: TGTGCCTGGAGTGTACAGGGGCCTACTAATCAGCCCCAGCATTTT
CDR3aa: CAWSVQGPTNQPQHF
j_gene: TRBJ1-5
len: 15
d_gene: TRBD1
abundance: -
v_gene: TRBV30

CDR3nt: TGTGCCCACGAGGGGGAAAGGGGCACTGAAGCTTTCTTT
CDR3aa: CAHEGERGTEAFF
j_gene: TRBJ1-1
len: 13
d_gene: -
abundance: once
v_gene: TRBV10-3

CDR3nt: TGTGCCAGCAGGGAGGGAGAGACCCAGTACTTC
CDR3aa: CASREGETQYF
j_gene: TRBJ2-5
len: 11
d_gene: -
abundance: -
v_gene: TRBV28

CDR3nt: TGTGCCAGCAGCTTAGCGGCGGGGGGATACACCGGGGAGCTGTTTTTT
CDR3aa: CASSLAAGGYTGELFF
j_gene: TRBJ2-2
len: 16
d_gene: TRBD2
abundance: -
v_gene: TRBV7-2

CDR3nt: TGTGCCAGCAGCCAAGAGCCGCAGGGGGTCGTAAATAGCAATCAGCCCCAGCATTTT
CDR3aa: CASSQEPQGVVNSNQPQHF
j_gene: TRBJ1-5
len: 19
d_gene: TRBD1
abundance: -
v_gene: TRBV4-2

CDR3nt: TGTGCCTGGAGTCCAGACAGGGATGAGCAGTTCTTC
CDR3aa: CAWSPDRDEQFF
j_gene: TRBJ2-1
len: 12
d_gene: TRBD1
abundance: -
v_gene: TRBV30

CDR3nt: TGTGCCAGCCCGTTTCAGGGGGAAAAACTGTTTTTT
CDR3aa: CASPFQGEKLFF
j_gene: TRBJ1-4
len: 12
d_gene: -
abundance: -
v_gene: TRBV21-1

CDR3nt: TGTGCTAGTGGACAAACAACAGGCTTCGGAAACACCATATATTTT
CDR3aa: CASGQTTGFGNTIYF
j_gene: TRBJ1-3
len: 15
d_gene: -
abundance: -
v_gene: TRBV12-5

CDR3nt: TGTGCCTGGAACCCTACCTACCAAGAGACCCAGTACTTC
CDR3aa: CAWNPTYQETQYF
j_gene: TRBJ2-5
len: 13
d_gene: -
abundance: -
v_gene: TRBV30

CDR3nt: TGTGCCATCACCAAGACAGAGATGAACACTGAAGCTTTCTTT
CDR3aa: CAITKTEMNTEAFF
j_gene: TRBJ1-1
len: 14
d_gene: -
abundance: once
v_gene: TRBV10-3

CDR3nt: TGTGCCAGCAGTCCCAAAATGACTAGCGGCCTCACAGATACGCAGTATTTT
CDR3aa: CASSPKMTSGLTDTQYF
j_gene: TRBJ2-3
len: 17
d_gene: TRBD2
abundance: -
v_gene: TRBV28

CDR3nt: TGTGCCAGCAGCAAGGCAGGAGAGACCCAGTACTTC
CDR3aa: CASSKAGETQYF
j_gene: TRBJ2-5
len: 12
d_gene: -
abundance: -
v_gene: TRBV13

CDR3nt: TGTGCCAGCAGCGTAGATCTGGGCATGAACACTGAAGCTTTCTTT
CDR3aa: CASSVDLGMNTEAFF
j_gene: TRBJ1-1
len: 15
d_gene: -
abundance: -
v_gene: TRBV9

CDR3nt: TGTGCCAGCAGCTTCGACTCCCGACAAGGGGGAGATGGCTACACCTTC
CDR3aa: CASSFDSRQGGDGYTF
j_gene: TRBJ1-2
len: 16
d_gene: -
abundance: -
v_gene: TRBV7-8

CDR3nt: TGTGCCAGCAGCTTGGAAGGTAAGGGACTAGCTGACGAGCAGTTCTTC
CDR3aa: CASSLEGKGLADEQFF
j_gene: TRBJ2-1
len: 16
d_gene: TRBD2
abundance: -
v_gene: TRBV5-4

CDR3nt: TGTGCCAGCAGCCCTGCCATAGGAGGACCTGAAGCTTTCTTT
CDR3aa: CASSPAIGGPEAFF
j_gene: TRBJ1-1
len: 14
d_gene: -
abundance: -
v_gene: TRBV5-6

CDR3nt: TGTGCCATCAGTGGCCCAACCGGGACAGCGTCTAGCACAGATACGCAGTATTTT
CDR3aa: CAISGPTGTASSTDTQYF
j_gene: TRBJ2-3
len: 18
d_gene: TRBD1
abundance: -
v_gene: TRBV10-3

CDR3nt: TGCGCCAGCAGCGTGGGACAGGGGGGCTATAATTCACCCCTCCACTTT
CDR3aa: CASSVGQGGYNSPLHF
j_gene: TRBJ1-6
len: 16
d_gene: TRBD1
abundance: once
v_gene: TRBV5-1

CDR3nt: TGTGCCAGCAGCTTGGGTAGGGGGCTTGGCACTGAAGCTTTCTTT
CDR3aa: CASSLGRGLGTEAFF
j_gene: TRBJ1-1
len: 15
d_gene: TRBD1
abundance: -
v_gene: TRBV7-9

CDR3nt: TGTGCTAGCAGCCCGGGACTAGCGGGAGTCAGTGAGCAGTTCTTC
CDR3aa: CASSPGLAGVSEQFF
j_gene: TRBJ2-1
len: 15
d_gene: TRBD2
abundance: -
v_gene: TRBV7-7

CDR3nt: TGTGCCAGCAGCGAGGGACTAGCGGGTCGACGGGGTGGCACAGATACGCAGTATTTT
CDR3aa: CASSEGLAGRRGGTDTQYF
j_gene: TRBJ2-3
len: 19
d_gene: TRBD2
abundance: -
v_gene: TRBV9

CDR3nt: TGTGCCAGCAGCTTACTAGCGGGGGGTGCAGATACGCAGTATTTT
CDR3aa: CASSLLAGGADTQYF
j_gene: TRBJ2-3
len: 15
d_gene: TRBD2
abundance: -
v_gene: TRBV7-9

CDR3nt: TGTGCCAGCACTTCAGGGTTGGCAGGGGACCTGTACGAGCAGTACTTC
CDR3aa: CASTSGLAGDLYEQYF
j_gene: TRBJ2-7
len: 16
d_gene: -
abundance: -
v_gene: TRBV28

CDR3nt: TGCAGTGTTCGGGGTATCGATGGCTACACCTTC
CDR3aa: CSVRGIDGYTF
j_gene: TRBJ1-2
len: 11
d_gene: -
abundance: -
v_gene: TRBV20-1

CDR3nt: TGTGCCAGCACCCCCGGGTGGGGGGAGGGTGCAGATACGCAGTATTTT
CDR3aa: CASTPGWGEGADTQYF
j_gene: TRBJ2-3
len: 16
d_gene: TRBD2
abundance: -
v_gene: TRBV7-3

CDR3nt: TGTGCCAGCAGCTTAGCGGGGGCTGATAATTCACCCCTCCACTTT
CDR3aa: CASSLAGADNSPLHF
j_gene: TRBJ1-6
len: 15
d_gene: -
abundance: -
v_gene: TRBV7-6

CDR3nt: TGTGCCAGCAGCTTAACGGGGAGTAGAAACTATTCACCCCTCCACTTT
CDR3aa: CASSLTGSRNYSPLHF
j_gene: TRBJ1-6
len: 16
d_gene: -
abundance: -
v_gene: TRBV7-3

CDR3nt: TGTGCCAGCAGTTTGGACAGGGACGGCCCCTCTTTT
CDR3aa: CASSLDRDGPSF
j_gene: TRBJ1-1
len: 12
d_gene: TRBD1
abundance: -
v_gene: TRBV7-9

CDR3nt: TGTGCCAGCAGCGTAGCCCTAGCGGGGTACACAGATACGCAGTATTTT
CDR3aa: CASSVALAGYTDTQYF
j_gene: TRBJ2-3
len: 16
d_gene: TRBD2
abundance: -
v_gene: TRBV9

CDR3nt: TGCGCCAGCAGCCCAGGATCAGGGGGTGGTGAAGCTTTCTTT
CDR3aa: CASSPGSGGGEAFF
j_gene: TRBJ1-1
len: 14
d_gene: TRBD1
abundance: -
v_gene: TRBV5-1

CDR3nt: TGTGCCAGCAGTGTAGGGACAGTCGATGAGCAGTTCTTC
CDR3aa: CASSVGTVDEQFF
j_gene: TRBJ2-1
len: 13
d_gene: TRBD1
abundance: -
v_gene: TRBV2

CDR3nt: TGCGCCAGCAGCCAAGATCGAACAGGGGGCGATTTGGGGCTCCCGTTTTTT
CDR3aa: CASSQDRTGGDLGLPFF
j_gene: TRBJ1-4
len: 17
d_gene: TRBD1
abundance: once
v_gene: TRBV4-3